These T cell receptor beta chains were read from a single sample in a study of blood T cell repertoires in COVID-19. The protocol was immunoSEQ multiplex PCR, while the TCRdb copy is restricted to in-frame clones and leaves out a portion. The sample lists 300,000 to 450,000 clones, around 85% occurring once. Specimen: peripheral blood. All receptors derive from a woman aged 18-29 years with acute or convalescent COVID-19. CDR3s include the opening cysteine and the closing phenylalanine or tryptophan. A D gene is named only where the DNA matches it firmly.

>TRBJ1-1|TRBD1|TRBV7-9
TGTGCCAGCAGCCTACGGACAGGGAAAGGGAACACTGAAGCTTTCTTT
CASSLRTGKGNTEAFF
>TRBJ2-1|TRBD1|TRBV24-1
TGTGCCACCAGTGACCGAGGACAGGGGGATAACAATGAGCAGTTCTTC
CATSDRGQGDNNEQFF
>TRBJ1-1|TRBD1|TRBV15
TGTGCCACCAGCAGCGACAGGGGGACTGAAGCTTTCTTT
CATSSDRGTEAFF
>TRBJ2-2|TRBD1|TRBV7-8
TGTGCCAGCAGCTTTAATTTGGGACAGATGAACACCGGGGAGCTGTTTTTT
CASSFNLGQMNTGELFF
>TRBJ1-2|NA|TRBV6-4
TGTGCCAGCAGTGTGTGGCGGGATAACTATGGCTACACCTTC
CASSVWRDNYGYTF
>TRBJ1-2|TRBD1|TRBV9
TGTGCCAGCAGCCCCCGACAGGGTCGTGGCTACACCTTC
CASSPRQGRGYTF
>TRBJ2-5|TRBD1|TRBV9
TGTGCCAGCAGCGTAGATGCGGTGGGACAGCAAGAGACCCAGTACTTC
CASSVDAVGQQETQYF
>TRBJ2-2|TRBD1|TRBV27
TGTGCCAGCAGTCCAGTCAGGGGGTTGAGCACCGGGGAGCTGTTTTTT
CASSPVRGLSTGELFF
>TRBJ2-5|NA|TRBV29-1
TGCAGCGTTGTACGTACAGGACAAGAGACCCAGTACTTC
CSVVRTGQETQYF
>TRBJ1-1|NA|TRBV10-2
TGCGCCAGCAGTGAGTTGGGCAGGGGTAGCACGGCCACTGAAGCTTTCTTT
CASSELGRGSTATEAFF
>TRBJ2-2|TRBD1|TRBV23-1
TGCGCCAGCAGGATGACAGGGGACACCGGGGAGCTGTTTTTT
CASRMTGDTGELFF
>TRBJ1-1|NA|TRBV6-5
TGTGCCAGCAGTTCGTTGTCTCCTGAAGCTTTCTTT
CASSSLSPEAFF
>TRBJ2-3|NA|TRBV7-3
TGTGCCAGCAGCTATGGGGGGACAGATACGCAGTATTTT
CASSYGGTDTQYF
>TRBJ1-2|NA|TRBV7-8
TGTGCCAGCAGCCTAGGAGGGGGGGGGTCCTATGGCTACACCTTC
CASSLGGGGSYGYTF